Sequencing of this T cell receptor (beta chain) was carried out in a study of identical twins. General study findings and limits: Weaker excess twin sharing was seen among beta out-of-frame sequences.

Each CDR3 protein is one row after TCRdb ran MiXCR on the 5' RACE reads. The repertoire includes 600,000 to 800,000 distinct CDR3 sequences, around 20% of them detected once, and 4% to 4.5% sits in the top ten. The CDR3 runs 17 residues. Per the germline V gene, CDR1 is MRHNA and CDR2 is SNTAGT. Trimming took 0 bases from V and 4 from J; bases not matched to a gene: 9. A note on this clonotype: Its antigen is still unknown.

The same specimen was also included in a second study, on T cells expressing NK-cell markers. That source adds: Where several donors were concerned, these clonotypes also led the CD3+CD56-NKG2C+ fraction. The study left the HCMV specificity of expanded NKG2C+ T cell clones unresolved.

This receptor was identified in a woman younger than 30 in good health. The sample was PBMCs. This chain connects TRBV6-4 to TRBJ2-3; 8 nucleotides line up with TRBD2. DNA for the CDR3: TGTGCCAGCAGTGACTCAAGGGCCAGCGGGGGAGCAGATACGCAGTATTTT. This translates into CASSDSRASGGADTQYF.